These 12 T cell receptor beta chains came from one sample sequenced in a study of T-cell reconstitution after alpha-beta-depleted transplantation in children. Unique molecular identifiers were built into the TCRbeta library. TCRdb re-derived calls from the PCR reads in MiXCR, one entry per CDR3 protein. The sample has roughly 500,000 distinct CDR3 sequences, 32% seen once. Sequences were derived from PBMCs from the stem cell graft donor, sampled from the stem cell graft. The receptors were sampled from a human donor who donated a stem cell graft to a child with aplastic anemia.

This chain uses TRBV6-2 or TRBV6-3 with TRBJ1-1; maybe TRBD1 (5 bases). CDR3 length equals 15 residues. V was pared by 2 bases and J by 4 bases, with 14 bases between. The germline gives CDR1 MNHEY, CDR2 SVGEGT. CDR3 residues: CASSYSREWSTEAFF. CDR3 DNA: TGTGCCAGCAGTTACAGCAGGGAGTGGAGCACTGAAGCTTTCTTT.

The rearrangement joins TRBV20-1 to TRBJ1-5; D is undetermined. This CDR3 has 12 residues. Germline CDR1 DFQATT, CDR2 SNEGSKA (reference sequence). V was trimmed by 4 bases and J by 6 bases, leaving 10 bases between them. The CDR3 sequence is CSANRQSQPQHF. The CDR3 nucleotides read TGCAGTGCTAACCGACAAAGTCAGCCCCAGCATTTT.

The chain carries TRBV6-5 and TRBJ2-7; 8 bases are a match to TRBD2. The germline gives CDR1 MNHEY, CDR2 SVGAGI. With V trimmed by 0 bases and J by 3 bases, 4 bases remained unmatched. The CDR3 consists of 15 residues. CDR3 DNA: TGTGCCAGCAGTTACTCGTCCGCGGGGGGCTACGAGCAGTACGTC. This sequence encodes CASSYSSAGGYEQYV.

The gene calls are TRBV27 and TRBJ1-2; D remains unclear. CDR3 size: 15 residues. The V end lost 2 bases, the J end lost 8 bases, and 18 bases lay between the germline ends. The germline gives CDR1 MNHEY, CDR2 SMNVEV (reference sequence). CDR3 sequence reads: CASSLLVGEVEGYTF. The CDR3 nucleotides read TGTGCCAGCAGTTTACTCGTTGGTGAGGTAGAGGGCTACACCTTC.

DNA for the CDR3: TGTGCCAGCAGGGATAGCGGGAGGCGCGGCGAGACCCAGTACTTC. Translating gives CASRDSGRRGETQYF. V usage is TRBV6-2 or TRBV6-3 and J usage is TRBJ2-5, with 10 bases identical to TRBD2. V trimming: 6 bases; J trimming: 5 bases; junction bases outside the gene matches: 9. The length of the CDR3 is 15 residues. CDR1 is MNHEY, CDR2 SVGEGT, per germline.

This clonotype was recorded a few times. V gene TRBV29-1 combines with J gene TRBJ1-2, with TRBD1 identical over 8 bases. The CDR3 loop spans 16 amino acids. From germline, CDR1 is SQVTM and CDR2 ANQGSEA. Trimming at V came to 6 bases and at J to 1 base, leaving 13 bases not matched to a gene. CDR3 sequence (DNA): TGCAGCGTGGGGGAGGACAGGGCGCTAAGTAACTATGGCTACACCTTC. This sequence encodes CSVGEDRALSNYGYTF.

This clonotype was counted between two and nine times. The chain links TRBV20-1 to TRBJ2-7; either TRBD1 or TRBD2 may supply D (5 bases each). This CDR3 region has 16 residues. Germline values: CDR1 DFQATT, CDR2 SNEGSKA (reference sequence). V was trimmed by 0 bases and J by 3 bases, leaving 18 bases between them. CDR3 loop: CSARERGTDHFYEQYF. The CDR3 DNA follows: TGCAGTGCTAGAGAACGTGGGACCGACCATTTCTACGAGCAGTACTTC.

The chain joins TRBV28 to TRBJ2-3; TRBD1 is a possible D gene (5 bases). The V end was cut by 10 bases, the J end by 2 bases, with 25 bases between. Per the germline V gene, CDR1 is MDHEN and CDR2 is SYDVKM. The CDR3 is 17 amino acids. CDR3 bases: TGTGCCACCACTGCAGGGTTCTCGAGCCCGTTCACAGATACGCAGTATTTT. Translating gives CATTAGFSSPFTDTQYF.

The CDR3 loop is CASSLRADSPGTEAFF. The CDR3 nucleotides are TGCGCCAGCAGCTTGAGGGCAGACTCCCCGGGCACTGAAGCTTTCTTT. V gene TRBV5-1 combines with J gene TRBJ1-1; D gene ambiguous. V shed 1 base and J shed 4 bases, with 17 bases lying between them. The CDR3 sequence is 16 residues long. Germline assignment: CDR1 SGHRS and CDR2 YFSETQ.

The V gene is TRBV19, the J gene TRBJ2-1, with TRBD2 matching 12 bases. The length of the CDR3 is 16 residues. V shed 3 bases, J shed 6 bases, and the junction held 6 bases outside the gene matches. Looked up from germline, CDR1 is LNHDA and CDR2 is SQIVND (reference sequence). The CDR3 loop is CASSILTSGRRNEQFF. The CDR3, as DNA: TGTGCCAGTAGTATTTTAACTAGCGGGAGGCGCAATGAGCAGTTCTTC.

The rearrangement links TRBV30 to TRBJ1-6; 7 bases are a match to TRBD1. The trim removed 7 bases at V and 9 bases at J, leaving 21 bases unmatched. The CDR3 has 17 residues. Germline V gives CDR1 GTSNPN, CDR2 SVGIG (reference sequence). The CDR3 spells CASEPGQQNSRGSPLHF. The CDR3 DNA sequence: TGTGCCTCCGAACCGGGACAGCAGAACTCAAGGGGTTCACCCCTCCACTTT.

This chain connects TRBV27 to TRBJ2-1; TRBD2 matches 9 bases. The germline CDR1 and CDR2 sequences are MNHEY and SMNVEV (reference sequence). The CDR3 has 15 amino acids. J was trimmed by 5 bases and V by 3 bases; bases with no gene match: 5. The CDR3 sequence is CASSLGASGNNEQFF. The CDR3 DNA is TGTGCCAGCAGTTTGGGGGCTAGCGGGAACAATGAGCAGTTCTTC.